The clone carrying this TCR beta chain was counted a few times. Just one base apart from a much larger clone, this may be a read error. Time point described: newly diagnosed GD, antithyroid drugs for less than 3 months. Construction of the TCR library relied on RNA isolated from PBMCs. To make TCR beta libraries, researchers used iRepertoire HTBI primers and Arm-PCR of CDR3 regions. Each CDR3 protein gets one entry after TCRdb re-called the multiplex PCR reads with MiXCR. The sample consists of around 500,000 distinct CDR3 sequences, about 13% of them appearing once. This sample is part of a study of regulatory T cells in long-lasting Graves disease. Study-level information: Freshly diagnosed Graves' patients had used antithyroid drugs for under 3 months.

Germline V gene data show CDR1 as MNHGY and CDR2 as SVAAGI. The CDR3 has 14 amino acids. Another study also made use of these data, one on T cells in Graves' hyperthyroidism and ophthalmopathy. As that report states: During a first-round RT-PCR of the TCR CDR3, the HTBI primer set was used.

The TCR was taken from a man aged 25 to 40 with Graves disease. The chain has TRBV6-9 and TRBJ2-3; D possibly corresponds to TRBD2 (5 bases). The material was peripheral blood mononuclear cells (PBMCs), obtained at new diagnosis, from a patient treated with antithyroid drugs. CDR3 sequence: CASSYLRGKDMQYF. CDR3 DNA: TGTGCCAGCAGTTACCTTCGGGGTAAAGATATGCAGTATTTT.